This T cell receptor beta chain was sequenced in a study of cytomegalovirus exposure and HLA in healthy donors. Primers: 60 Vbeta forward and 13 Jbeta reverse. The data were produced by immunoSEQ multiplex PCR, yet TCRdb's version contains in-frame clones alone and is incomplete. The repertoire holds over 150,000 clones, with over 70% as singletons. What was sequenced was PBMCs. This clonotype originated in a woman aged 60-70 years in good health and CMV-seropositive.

CDR3 loop: CASSEQAGLAGGASYNEQFF. The CDR3 DNA follows: TGTGCCAGCAGCGAACAAGCGGGACTAGCGGGAGGCGCATCCTACAATGAGCAGTTCTTC. This chain connects TRBV28 to TRBJ2-1; 15 bases line up with TRBD2. V shed 6 bases, J shed 1 base, and the junction held 13 bases outside the gene matches. Germline CDR1 is MDHEN and CDR2 is SYDVKM. This CDR3 has 20 residues.